The T cell receptor (beta chain) under discussion was sequenced for a study of cytomegalovirus exposure and HLA in healthy donors. As for the study in general: Early on, a data release was issued that held 85 million to 95 million unique TCRs from HLA-typed donors. Study results and limitations: Later analysis found that TCR beta chains associated with HLA were more clonally expanded than other, equally common chains.

V shed 1 base and J shed 7 bases, with 10 bases lying between them. Germline-derived CDR1 and CDR2 are MGHRA and YSYEKL. CDR3 length: 13 residues. This clone is a singleton in its sample. No antigen is known for it. Researchers ran the PCR with 60 Vbeta and 13 Jbeta primers. Profiled with immunoSEQ multiplex PCR; TCRdb holds only in-frame clones, not every one. The data contain 150,000 to 200,000 clones, more than 60% of them singletons. The V and J genes are TRBV4-1 and TRBJ1-1; D remains ambiguous. This receptor was obtained from a woman in her thirties in good health and CMV-seropositive. The specimen was PBMCs. CDR3 bases: TGCGCCAGCAGCCAAGGTGGGGAGTATGAAGCTTTCTTT. As protein: CASSQGGEYEAFF.